What follows are 32 T cell receptor beta chains derived from one specimen sequenced in a study of T cells in Graves' hyperthyroidism and ophthalmopathy (dated by TCRdb to between 2018 and 2021). The method behind the library was multiplex PCR. The instrument given in TCRdb is Illumina HiSeq 2000. The TCR beta CDR3 regions were amplified from the RNA transcripts. The first round of RT-PCR for the TCR CDR3 was performed with the HTBI primer set and the Qiagen OneStep RT-PCR kit. TCRdb took the public reads, trimmed them with fastp at Q25, ran MiXCR for clone calling and kept in-frame beta chains. Rows matching on CDR3 protein sequence are summarized as one entry with the most common DNA and genes. This sample has around 350,000 distinct CDR3 sequences in its table, and about 17% of those were observed once. The ten largest clones take up around a third of the sample. The sequenced sample consisted of blood. The receptors originated from a woman aged 25 to 39 with Graves' hyperthyroidism that later progressed to Graves' ophthalmopathy.

Ten or more counts support this clonotype. The rearrangement links TRBV4-1 to TRBJ2-7; D is possibly TRBD2 (5 bases). V was pared by 1 base and J by 0 bases, with 13 bases between. Germline V gene lookup returns CDR1 MGHRA and CDR2 YSYEKL. This CDR3 has 16 residues. CDR3 nucleotide sequence: TGCGCCAGCAGCCAAGCAGCCGGGGTCACCTCCTACGAGCAGTACTTC. Amino acid sequence: CASSQAAGVTSYEQYF.

This clonotype was counted many times. In DNA, the CDR3 is TGTGCCAGCAGTTTGGGTCCGGGACGGTATTTGAACACTGAAGCTTTCTTT. This encodes CASSLGPGRYLNTEAFF. The V call is TRBV12-3 or TRBV12-4, the J call TRBJ1-1; D is possibly TRBD1 (5 bases). The CDR3 extends over 17 amino acids. V shed 3 bases and J shed 0 bases, with 17 bases lying between them.

Ten or more counts support this clonotype. The chain carries TRBV28 and TRBJ2-2; 9 bases match TRBD1. V lost 4 bases to trimming and J lost 6 bases; unmatched junction nucleotides: 12. The CDR3 consists of 17 residues. The germline V gene encodes CDR1 MDHEN and CDR2 SYDVKM. This CDR3 is CASSSAGTGRVAGELFF. The CDR3 nucleotides read TGTGCCAGCAGTTCCGCCGGGACAGGGAGGGTCGCCGGGGAGCTGTTTTTT.

This clonotype has at least ten counts. The chain is built from TRBV28 and TRBJ2-7; D is possibly TRBD1 (6 bases). CDR3 length equals 18 residues. Germline CDR1 and CDR2: MDHEN and SYDVKM. Trimming left V 4 bases short and J 1 base short, with 23 bases between. In DNA form, the CDR3 reads TGTGCCAGCAGTTCACGTACGCTTCGGGGACATACTTCCTACGAGCAGTACTTC. This encodes CASSSRTLRGHTSYEQYF. Together with reference TRBV28 and TRBJ2-7, the CDR3 gives the full variable domain: DVKVTQSSRYLVKRTGEKVFLECVQDMDHENMFWYRQDPGLGLRLIYFSYDVKMKEKGDIPEGYSVSREKKERFSLILESASTNQTSMYLCASSSRTLRGHTSYEQYFGPGTRLTVT.

Turning to this clonotype: Just one base apart from a much larger clone, this may be a read error. The chain recombines TRBV5-5 with TRBJ1-5; unclear D gene. Germline CDR1 and CDR2: SGHKS and YYEKEE (reference sequence). This CDR3 has 16 amino acids. V shed 5 bases and J shed 0 bases, with 15 bases lying between them. The CDR3 loop reads CASSIRVSHSNQPQHF. CDR3 nucleotides: TGTGCCAGCAGTATCCGGGTATCGCATAGCAATCAGCCCCAGCATTTT.

In this sample, this clonotype turned up a few times. The chain couples TRBV5-1 to TRBJ2-1; TRBD2 matches 10 bases. V was clipped by 0 bases and J by 8 bases; unmatched bases: 5. The V gene's germline CDR1 is SGHRS and CDR2 YFSETQ. The CDR3 runs to 15 residues. The DNA of the CDR3 is TGCGCCAGCAGCTTGGAAGCGGGAGGGCCCTATGAGCAGTTCTTC. Translated, it gives CASSLEAGGPYEQFF. The entire variable domain, with the rest obtained from reference TRBV5-1 and TRBJ2-1, is as follows: KAGVTQTPRYLIKTRGQQVTLSCSPISGHRSVSWYQQTPGQGLQFLFEYFSETQRNKGNFPGRFSGRQFSNSRSEMNVSTLELGDSALYLCASSLEAGGPYEQFFGPGTRLTVL.

The chain is built from TRBV25-1 and TRBJ2-2, with D unresolved. Germline V gene sequence: CDR1 MGHDK, CDR2 SYGVNS. V lost 7 bases, J lost 9 bases, and 9 bases lay in between. This CDR3 region has 11 residues. The CDR3 bases are TGTGCCAGCATGGTGGGAAGGGAGCTGTTTTTT. This encodes CASMVGRELFF.

In this sample, this clonotype turned up many times. V and J are TRBV7-9 and TRBJ2-1, with TRBD1 identical over 11 bases. The germline V gene encodes CDR1 SEHNR and CDR2 FQNEAQ (reference sequence). This CDR3 has 15 amino acids. The ends lost 4 bases at V and 7 bases at J; junction bases unmatched: 6. This CDR3 is CASSYGQGAINEQFF. The CDR3, as DNA: TGTGCCAGCAGCTACGGACAGGGGGCTATAAATGAGCAGTTCTTC.

This clonotype was seen ten or more times. The chain uses TRBV2 and TRBJ2-7, with a possible D match to TRBD2 (5 bases). This CDR3 region has 12 residues. V dropped 3 bases and J dropped 3 bases, with 6 bases sitting between them. Per germline, CDR1 SNHLY and CDR2 FYNNEI. CDR3 DNA sequence: TGTGCCAGCAGTGACGGGAACTACGAGCAGTACTTC. It is translated as CASSDGNYEQYF. The complete variable domain, with remaining parts taken from reference TRBV2 and TRBJ2-7, reads EPEVTQTPSHQVTQMGQEVILRCVPISNHLYFYWYRQILGQKVEFLVSFYNNEISEKSEIFDDQFSVERPDGSNFTLKIRSTKLEDSAMYFCASSDGNYEQYFGPGTRLTVT.

Ten or more counts support this clonotype. This chain uses TRBV20-1 with TRBJ2-4, with TRBD2 as a possible D gene (6 bases). This CDR3 is 16 amino acids long. Germline loops: CDR1 DFQATT, CDR2 SNEGSKA (reference sequence). Trimming pared 1 base from V and 3 bases from J, leaving 16 bases between. CDR3 nucleotide sequence: TGCAGTGCTAGAGGAACGGGACGGAGGGGCAAAAACATTCAGTACTTC. This translates into CSARGTGRRGKNIQYF.

This clonotype was counted many times. The chain uses TRBV30 and TRBJ2-1; no reliable D call. The CDR3 covers 12 residues. Germline V lookup: CDR1 GTSNPN, CDR2 SVGIG (reference sequence). V was shortened by 0 bases and J by 6 bases, with 6 bases between the two germline ends. The CDR3 protein is CAWSVAGNEQFF. CDR3 in DNA: TGTGCCTGGAGTGTAGCCGGCAATGAGCAGTTCTTC. Full variable domain (remainder filled in from reference TRBV30 and TRBJ2-1): SQTIHQWPATLVQPVGSPLSLECTVEGTSNPNLYWYRQAAGRGLQLLFYSVGIGQISSEVPQNLSASRPQDRQFILSSKKLLLSDSGFYLCAWSVAGNEQFFGPGTRLTVL.

There are many counts of this clonotype. The chain couples TRBV5-1 to TRBJ1-6, with TRBD1 matching over 7 bases. The CDR3 has 13 residues. Germline-derived CDR1 and CDR2 are SGHRS and YFSETQ. V lost 5 bases to trimming and J lost 10 bases; unmatched junction nucleotides: 6. The DNA of the CDR3 is TGCGCCAGCAGACCAGGACAGGTCTCACCCCTCCACTTT. It specifies CASRPGQVSPLHF.

Ten or more counts support this clonotype. This CDR3 reads CSARDPYSSYNEQFF. As DNA, the CDR3 is TGCAGTGCTAGAGATCCGTACTCCTCCTACAATGAGCAGTTCTTC. The chain carries TRBV20-1 and TRBJ2-1; D is uncertain. The V gene's germline CDR1 is DFQATT and CDR2 SNEGSKA (reference sequence). V was pared by 0 bases and J by 0 bases, with 9 bases between. CDR3 size: 15 residues.

V is TRBV29-1 and J is TRBJ2-3, with 9 bases fitting TRBD2. Per the germline V gene, CDR1 is SQVTM and CDR2 is ANQGSEA. The CDR3 is 14 residues long. V dropped 6 bases and J dropped 4; count of bases not matched to a gene: 8. In nucleotides, the CDR3 is TGCAGCGTGCCGGGACTAGCCTCCCCAGATACGCAGTATTTT. Translating gives CSVPGLASPDTQYF.

This clonotype was observed a handful of times. The V call is TRBV29-1, the J call TRBJ1-1, with a weak D call TRBD1 (6 bases). The CDR3 loop spans 12 amino acids. The V and J ends lost 5 bases and 0 bases respectively, with 7 bases between them. From germline, CDR1 is SQVTM and CDR2 ANQGSEA. CDR3 sequence reads: CSVRGLNTEAFF. In nucleotides, the CDR3 is TGCAGCGTTCGGGGGCTGAACACTGAAGCTTTCTTT.

This clonotype turned up a few times. The V and J genes are TRBV5-5 and TRBJ2-1; D unresolved. The length of the CDR3 is 15 residues. Trimming removed 4 bases at V and 7 bases at J, with 18 bases between. From germline, CDR1 is SGHKS and CDR2 YYEKEE (reference sequence). CDR3 nucleotide sequence: TGTGCCAGCAGCCCGAATGGGCTGTCTGGAAATGAGCAGTTCTTC. As protein: CASSPNGLSGNEQFF. The whole variable domain, remainder taken from reference TRBV5-5 and TRBJ2-1, is DAGVTQSPTHLIKTRGQQVTLRCSPISGHKSVSWYQQVLGQGPQFIFQYYEKEERGRGNFPDRFSARQFPNYSSELNVNALLLGDSALYLCASSPNGLSGNEQFFGPGTRLTVL.

In its sample, this clonotype was seen many times. This chain uses TRBV7-2 with TRBJ2-1; 12 bases align to TRBD2. This CDR3 is 20 amino acids long. V lost 5 bases to trimming and J lost 0 bases; unmatched junction nucleotides: 14. Germline CDR1 is SGHTA and CDR2 is FQGNSA. The DNA for the CDR3 is TGTGCCAGCAGCCGCTTTGGCTTGGCGACTAGCGGGAGCTCCTACAATGAGCAGTTCTTC. Translating it yields CASSRFGLATSGSSYNEQFF.

This clonotype was observed a handful of times. J is TRBJ2-5 and V is TRBV18, with D maybe TRBD2 (7 bases). This CDR3 has 16 amino acids. CDR1 and CDR2 (germline): KGHSH, LQKENI. V shed 1 base and J shed 5 bases, with 17 bases lying between them. The DNA of the CDR3 is TGTGCCAGCTCACCACAGGGGGACTACCCTTGGGAGACCCAGTACTTC. Translated, it gives CASSPQGDYPWETQYF.

This chain links TRBV7-9 with TRBJ2-7; TRBD2 might be the D (6 bases). CDR3 size: 14 residues. V was cut by 5 bases and J by 3 bases, with 14 bases left in between. The germline V gene encodes CDR1 SEHNR and CDR2 FQNEAQ (reference sequence). DNA of the CDR3: TGTGCCAGCAGCCCCGACGCGGGGTTCTACGAGCAGTACTTC. It specifies CASSPDAGFYEQYF. The full variable domain, in which reference TRBV7-9 and TRBJ2-7 provide the parts outside the CDR3, is DTGVSQNPRHKITKRGQNVTFRCDPISEHNRLYWYRQTLGQGPEFLTYFQNEAQLEKSRLLSDRFSAERPKGSFSTLEIQRTEQGDSAMYLCASSPDAGFYEQYFGPGTRLTVT.

The CDR3 region is CASSQGGSVAEQYF. The CDR3 DNA is TGCGCCAGCAGCCAAGGAGGATCGGTGGCCGAGCAGTACTTC. This chain connects TRBV4-1 to TRBJ2-7; no firm D call. The CDR3 runs 14 residues. The ends were cut back, 1 base at V and 6 bases at J, with 13 bases in the middle. CDR1 and CDR2 from the germline V gene are MGHRA and YSYEKL.

The gene calls are TRBV11-2 and TRBJ1-1; D perhaps matches TRBD1 (5 bases). CDR3 size: 17 residues. V was pared by 1 base and J by 1 base, with 16 bases between. Germline V CDR1 and CDR2: SGHAT, FQNNGV. CDR3 bases: TGTGCCAGCAGCTTAGGGGGCCTAGCGGGCTCGAACACTGAAGCTTTCTTT. It is translated as CASSLGGLAGSNTEAFF.

To note about this clonotype: Its ends do not fully match the called genes, so a read error is possible. The DNA of the CDR3 is TGTGCCGGCAGCTTCTATGCTAGCACAGATACGCAGTATTTT. Its protein product is CAGSFYASTDTQYF. The gene calls are TRBV7-8 and TRBJ2-3; D unresolved. This CDR3 contains 14 residues. Germline assignment: CDR1 SGHVS and CDR2 FQNEAQ.

This clonotype was seen just once. This chain links TRBV3-1 with TRBJ2-5; D gene uncertain. V was shortened by 0 bases and J by 1 base, with 9 bases between the two germline ends. The CDR3 extends over 15 amino acids. Germline loops: CDR1 LGHDT, CDR2 YNNKEL (reference sequence). The CDR3: CASSQDVGFQETQYF. In nucleotides, the CDR3 is TGTGCCAGCAGCCAAGATGTAGGGTTCCAAGAGACCCAGTACTTC.

This clonotype has ten or more counts. The chain uses TRBV12-3 or TRBV12-4 and TRBJ2-5; 7 bases are a match to TRBD1. V was clipped by 5 bases and J by 5 bases; unmatched bases: 11. This CDR3 contains 15 residues. The CDR3 reads CASSPQRGLFETQYF. CDR3 DNA: TGTGCCAGCAGTCCCCAGAGGGGGCTCTTCGAGACCCAGTACTTC.

The genes are TRBV6-9 and TRBJ1-1; tentative D call: TRBD1 (5 bases). V lost 6 bases and J lost 0, with 11 bases in between. CDR1 is MNHGY, CDR2 SVAAGI, per germline. This CDR3 has 14 residues. CDR3 residues: CASSLQDMNTEAFF. CDR3 in DNA: TGTGCCAGCAGCTTACAGGACATGAACACTGAAGCTTTCTTT.

This clonotype was seen many times. The chain combines TRBV4-1 with TRBJ2-3; D remains ambiguous. Germline CDR1 and CDR2: MGHRA and YSYEKL. The CDR3 covers 13 residues. V lost 0 bases to trimming and J lost 4 bases, with 5 bases between them. The CDR3 sequence is CASSQDTPDTQYF. The CDR3, as DNA: TGCGCCAGCAGCCAAGATACCCCAGATACGCAGTATTTT.

The gene calls are TRBV20-1 and TRBJ2-2, with a tentative D call TRBD1 (7 bases). CDR3 length: 14 residues. Germline lookup yields CDR1 DFQATT and CDR2 SNEGSKA (reference sequence). The germline V and J ends were trimmed by 6 bases and 4 bases, with 15 bases remaining between them. The CDR3 is CSAQEGQLTGELFF. The CDR3 coding sequence is TGCAGTGCACAGGAGGGACAGCTCACCGGGGAGCTGTTTTTT.

At least ten counts were recorded for this clonotype. The chain couples TRBV19 to TRBJ2-6, with 9 nucleotides matching TRBD1. CDR1 is LNHDA and CDR2 is SQIVND in the germline V gene (reference sequence). This CDR3 is 16 amino acids long. Trimming at V came to 2 bases and at J to 2 bases, leaving 1 base not matched to a gene. As DNA, the CDR3 is TGTGCCAGTAGTATAACAGGGGGCACTGGGGCCAACGTCCTGACTTTC. Translation: CASSITGGTGANVLTF.

At least ten counts were recorded for this clonotype. The V gene is TRBV5-1, the J gene TRBJ2-7; no clear D gene. The CDR3 has 15 residues. Trimming left V 0 bases short and J 1 base short, with 11 bases between. Germline CDR1 SGHRS, CDR2 YFSETQ. The CDR3 is CASSLGAAVSYEQYF. Here the CDR3 DNA reads TGCGCCAGCAGCTTGGGGGCAGCTGTTTCCTACGAGCAGTACTTC.

The chain uses TRBV20-1 and TRBJ2-3, with 11 bases identical to TRBD2. The CDR3 loop spans 14 amino acids. V lost 5 bases and J lost 4; bases outside the gene matches: 5. Germline CDR1 and CDR2: DFQATT and SNEGSKA (reference sequence). In DNA, the CDR3 is TGCAGTGCTTGTAGCGGGGGGGCGCCAGATACGCAGTATTTT. Translating gives CSACSGGAPDTQYF.

The chain links TRBV19 to TRBJ1-5; D is unresolved. CDR3 length: 16 amino acids. The V end was cut by 2 bases, the J end by 6 bases, with 17 bases between. Germline lookup yields CDR1 LNHDA and CDR2 SQIVND (reference sequence). CDR3 nucleotides: TGTGCCAGTAGTATACGTGATGAATTGGCGGGTCAGCCCCAGCATTTT. Translated: CASSIRDELAGQPQHF.

The sample holds many counts of this clonotype. The chain uses TRBV14 and TRBJ1-3; D is ambiguous. The V end was cut by 2 bases, the J end by 0 bases, with 8 bases between. There are 15 residues in the CDR3. CDR1 and CDR2 from the germline V gene are SGHDN and FVKESK. Here the CDR3 DNA reads TGTGCCAGCAGCCAACTCAGAGACTCTGGAAACACCATATATTTT. This translates into CASSQLRDSGNTIYF.